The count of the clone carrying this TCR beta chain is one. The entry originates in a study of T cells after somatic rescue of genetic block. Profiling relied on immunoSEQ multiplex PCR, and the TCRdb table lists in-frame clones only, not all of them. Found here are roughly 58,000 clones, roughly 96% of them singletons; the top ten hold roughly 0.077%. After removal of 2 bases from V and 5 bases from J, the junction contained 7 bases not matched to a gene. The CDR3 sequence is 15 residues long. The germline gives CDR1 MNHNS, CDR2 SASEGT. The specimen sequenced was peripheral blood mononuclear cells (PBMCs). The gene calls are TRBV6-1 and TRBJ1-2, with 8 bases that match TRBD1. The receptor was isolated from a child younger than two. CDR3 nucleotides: TGTGCCAGCAGTGAAAGGCGGACAGGGATTTATGGCTACACCTTC. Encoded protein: CASSERRTGIYGYTF.